One sample yielded the 20 T cell receptor beta chains listed below, sequenced in a study of T cells in localized non-small cell lung cancer. The method was immunoSEQ multiplex PCR; TCRdb's version includes in-frame clones alone and lacks a portion of them. The data show fewer than 2,000 clones, 21% seen once. The material was normal lung tissue next to the tumor, obtained before any cancer treatment. Receptor source: a woman between 35 and 70 years old with stage I lung adenocarcinoma.

This chain's CDR3 is CASSPPNGGYEQYF. CDR3 in DNA: TGTGCCAGCTCACCACCGAACGGGGGGTACGAGCAGTACTTC. V is TRBV18 and J is TRBJ2-7, with 7 bases identical to TRBD2. The CDR3 has 14 amino acids. Germline-derived CDR1 and CDR2 are KGHSH and LQKENI. Trimming cost V 0 bases and J 4 bases; bases outside gene matches: 3. Drawing the rest from reference TRBV18 and TRBJ2-7, the complete variable domain is NAGVMQNPRHLVRRRGQEARLRCSPMKGHSHVYWYRQLPEEGLKFMVYLQKENIIDESGMPKERFSAEFPKEGPSILRIQQVVRGDSAAYFCASSPPNGGYEQYFGPGTRLTVT.

The chain recombines TRBV18 with TRBJ2-5; 8 nucleotides agree with TRBD2. J gave up 2 bases and V 1 base, and 3 bases lay outside the gene matches. CDR3 size: 15 residues. Per germline, CDR1 KGHSH and CDR2 LQKENI. Written as DNA, the CDR3 is TGTGCCAGCTCACCACAGCGGGGGAAACAAGAGACCCAGTACTTC. Translated: CASSPQRGKQETQYF.

This clone was seen a few times. The chain recombines TRBV11-3 with TRBJ1-4; 7 bases line up with TRBD1. The CDR3 is 17 residues long. Germline CDR1 reads SGHNT; CDR2 reads YENEEA. Trimming cost V 3 bases and J 2 bases; bases outside gene matches: 9. CDR3 protein: CASSFSGEGATNEKLFF. In nucleotides, the CDR3 is TGTGCCAGCAGCTTCTCCGGAGAGGGGGCGACTAATGAAAAACTGTTTTTT. The full variable domain, completed using reference TRBV11-3 and TRBJ1-4, is EAGVVQSPRYKIIEKKQPVAFWCNPISGHNTLYWYLQNLGQGPELLIRYENEEAVDDSQLPKDRFSAERLKGVDSTLKIQPAELGDSAVYLCASSFSGEGATNEKLFFGSGTQLSVL.

The CDR3 sequence is CAAKSGAAGQPQHF. The CDR3 DNA follows: TGTGCCGCAAAGTCGGGGGCGGCGGGACAGCCCCAGCATTTT. The chain combines TRBV19 with TRBJ1-5; D might be TRBD1 (6 bases). With 11 bases removed from V and 7 bases from J, the gap between germline ends came to 21 bases. The germline gives CDR1 LNHDA, CDR2 SQIVND (reference sequence). The CDR3 sequence is 14 residues long.

This rearrangement joins TRBV18 to TRBJ2-7; tentatively, D is TRBD1 or TRBD2 (5 bases each). V gave up 2 bases and J gave up 0 bases, with 14 bases separating them. This CDR3 comprises 16 residues. Germline assignment: CDR1 KGHSH and CDR2 LQKENI. The CDR3 DNA sequence: TGTGCCAGCTCACCATCCCGGGGCCTGAGCTCCTACGAGCAGTACTTC. Translating it yields CASSPSRGLSSYEQYF.

This chain connects TRBV9 to TRBJ1-4; TRBD1 matches at 7 bases. V lost 0 bases and J lost 8; bases outside the gene matches: 4. CDR1 is SGDLS and CDR2 is YYNGEE in the germline V gene. CDR3 length equals 14 residues. This CDR3 reads CASSVGGGMEKLFF. The CDR3 DNA sequence: TGTGCCAGCAGCGTAGGAGGGGGCATGGAAAAACTGTTTTTT.

In its sample, this clone ranks as medium-sized. The V and J genes are TRBV1 and TRBJ2-1; the table calls TRBD2, which could not be checked here. TRBV1 is a pseudogene locus. The CDR3 covers 17 residues. Here the CDR3 reads CASSQTTLAGLYNEQFF. CDR3 nucleotides: TGCGCCAGCAGCCAGACTACACTAGCGGGCCTTTACAATGAGCAGTTCTTC.

J is TRBJ1-4 and V is TRBV10-1; 7 nucleotides line up with TRBD1. This CDR3 contains 13 residues. In germline, CDR1 is WNHNN, CDR2 SYGVQD (reference sequence). V shed 5 bases, J shed 11 bases, and the junction held 8 bases outside the gene matches. CDR3 loop: CASSRDSNAKLFF. The CDR3 DNA reads TGCGCCAGCAGTCGGGACAGCAACGCGAAACTGTTTTTT.

This clone has more than one count but fewer than ten. The chain recombines TRBV30 with TRBJ1-6; a possible D gene is TRBD1 (5 bases). V lost 2 bases, J lost 9 bases, and 11 bases lay in between. Germline V gene sequence: CDR1 GTSNPN, CDR2 SVGIG (reference sequence). The CDR3 contains 13 residues. CDR3 amino acids: CAWSPPGFSPLHF. CDR3 in DNA: TGTGCCTGGAGTCCACCAGGGTTTTCACCCCTCCACTTT.

This clone was counted a few times. This chain links TRBV9 with TRBJ2-2; possibly TRBD1 for D (6 bases). This CDR3 spans 18 amino acids. Germline CDR1 SGDLS, CDR2 YYNGEE. The V end was cut by 6 bases, the J end by 4 bases, with 25 bases between. This CDR3 is CASNPLPPTGIGTGELFF. Here the CDR3 DNA reads TGTGCCAGCAATCCCCTCCCCCCTACAGGGATCGGCACCGGGGAGCTGTTTTTT.

The table lists this clone with a few counts. The rearrangement joins TRBV6-8 to TRBJ2-6, with D perhaps TRBD1 or TRBD2 (5 bases each). Trimming removed 5 bases at V and 2 bases at J, with 7 bases between. The CDR3 sequence is 14 residues long. Germline lookup yields CDR1 MNHGY and CDR2 SAAAGT. This CDR3 reads CASSEGTGANVLTF. CDR3 bases: TGTGCCAGCAGTGAGGGGACTGGGGCCAACGTCCTGACTTTC.

The J gene is TRBJ1-5, the V gene TRBV19, with D perhaps matching TRBD1 (5 bases). V was clipped by 5 bases and J by 7 bases, with 24 bases between them. There are 17 residues in the CDR3. CDR1 and CDR2 from the germline V gene are LNHDA and SQIVND (reference sequence). The DNA of the CDR3 is TGTGCCAGTAGTTCCCGAAAAACAGGTTTGGGCGGACAGCCCCAGCATTTT. The encoded protein is CASSSRKTGLGGQPQHF. Variable domain in full (rest from reference TRBV19 and TRBJ1-5): DGGITQSPKYLFRKEGQNVTLSCEQNLNHDAMYWYRQDPGQGLRLIYYSQIVNDFQKGDIAEGYSVSREKKESFPLTVTSAQKNPTAFYLCASSSRKTGLGGQPQHFGDGTRLSIL.

By frequency in the sample, this clone is medium-sized (0.01 to 0.1%). V usage is TRBV6-8 and J usage is TRBJ1-1; 7 bases agree with TRBD1. Trimming at V came to 5 bases and at J to 0 bases, leaving 6 bases not matched to a gene. Looked up from germline, CDR1 is MNHGY and CDR2 is SAAAGT. This CDR3 comprises 15 residues. The CDR3 DNA is TGTGCCAGCAGTGGCAGGGGACAGCTGAACACTGAAGCTTTCTTT. Its translation is CASSGRGQLNTEAFF.

This clone turned up a few times. The CDR3 sequence is CASSFTASRGGELFF. DNA of the CDR3: TGCGCCAGCAGCTTCACGGCTAGCCGGGGCGGGGAGCTGTTTTTT. The J gene is TRBJ2-2, the V gene TRBV5-1; maybe TRBD2 (5 bases). Germline V gene sequence: CDR1 SGHRS, CDR2 YFSETQ. V dropped 2 bases and J dropped 7 bases, with 15 bases sitting between them. The CDR3 contains 15 residues. The entire variable domain, with the rest obtained from reference TRBV5-1 and TRBJ2-2, is as follows: KAGVTQTPRYLIKTRGQQVTLSCSPISGHRSVSWYQQTPGQGLQFLFEYFSETQRNKGNFPGRFSGRQFSNSRSEMNVSTLELGDSALYLCASSFTASRGGELFFGEGSRLTVL.

This clone is classed as medium-sized (0.01 to 0.1%). The rearrangement joins TRBV6-8 to TRBJ2-5; D is possibly TRBD1 or TRBD2 (7 bases each). V shed 6 bases and J shed 4 bases, with 21 bases lying between them. Per the germline V gene, CDR1 is MNHGY and CDR2 is SAAAGT. The CDR3 extends over 16 amino acids. CDR3 loop: CASRAYGTAGRETQYF. The CDR3 nucleotides are TGTGCCAGCAGGGCATACGGGACAGCGGGGAGAGAGACCCAGTACTTC.

The chain recombines TRBV9 with TRBJ2-2; the D is unclear. The CDR3 sequence is 12 residues long. Germline values: CDR1 SGDLS, CDR2 YYNGEE. The V end was cut by 0 bases, the J end by 7 bases, with 4 bases between. CDR3 region: CASSVADGELFF. The CDR3, as DNA: TGTGCCAGCAGCGTAGCGGACGGGGAGCTGTTTTTT. Supplemented by reference TRBV9 and TRBJ2-2, the full variable domain reads DSGVTQTPKHLITATGQRVTLRCSPRSGDLSVYWYQQSLDQGLQFLIQYYNGEERAKGNILERFSAQQFPDLHSELNLSSLELGDSALYFCASSVADGELFFGEGSRLTVL.

This clone was recorded a few times. The genes are TRBV11-3 and TRBJ2-2; TRBD2 matches 8 bases. Germline loops: CDR1 SGHNT, CDR2 YENEEA. The ends lost 2 bases at V and 5 bases at J; junction bases unmatched: 7. CDR3 length equals 16 residues. CDR3 in amino acids: CASSLMASGGTGELFF. DNA of the CDR3: TGTGCCAGCAGCTTAATGGCGAGCGGGGGTACCGGGGAGCTGTTTTTT.

This clone was observed a few times. The chain recombines TRBV18 with TRBJ1-2; 7 positions match TRBD1. Germline lookup yields CDR1 KGHSH and CDR2 LQKENI. With 4 bases clipped from V and 8 bases from J, the junction kept 22 bases outside the gene matches. CDR3 length equals 18 residues. As DNA, the CDR3 is TGTGCCAGCTCACGGACCGCTACTTTAGGGACAGTGGAGAGAGGCTACACCTTC. As protein: CASSRTATLGTVERGYTF.

This clone is medium-sized in the sample. The chain uses TRBV11-3 and TRBJ2-5, with D perhaps TRBD2 (6 bases). Germline V CDR1 and CDR2: SGHNT, YENEEA. V was pared by 0 bases and J by 4 bases, with 18 bases between. The CDR3 runs 17 residues. The CDR3 DNA reads TGTGCCAGCAGCTTAGATTCCCTAGCCCCGGAGGGAGAGACCCAGTACTTC. It translates to CASSLDSLAPEGETQYF.

This clone is large. This chain connects TRBV14 to TRBJ2-2; 8 bases match TRBD1. This CDR3 has 14 residues. The V and J ends lost 3 bases and 6 bases, in that order; junction bases with no gene match: 3. Germline CDR1 SGHDN, CDR2 FVKESK. The CDR3 reads CASSHLTGAGELFF. CDR3 nucleotide sequence: TGTGCCAGCAGCCACCTGACAGGGGCCGGGGAGCTGTTTTTT.